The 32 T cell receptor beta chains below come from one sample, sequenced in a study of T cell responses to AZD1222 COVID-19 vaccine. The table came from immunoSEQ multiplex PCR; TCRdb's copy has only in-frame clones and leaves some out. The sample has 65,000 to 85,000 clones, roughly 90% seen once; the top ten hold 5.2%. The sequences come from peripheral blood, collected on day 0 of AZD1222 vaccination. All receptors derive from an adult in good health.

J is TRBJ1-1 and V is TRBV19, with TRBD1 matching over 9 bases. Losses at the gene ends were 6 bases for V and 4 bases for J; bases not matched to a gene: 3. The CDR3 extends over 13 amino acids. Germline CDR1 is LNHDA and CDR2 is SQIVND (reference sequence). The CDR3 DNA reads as TGTGCCAGTAGACGGGACAGGGTCACTGAAGCTTTCTTT. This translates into CASRRDRVTEAFF.

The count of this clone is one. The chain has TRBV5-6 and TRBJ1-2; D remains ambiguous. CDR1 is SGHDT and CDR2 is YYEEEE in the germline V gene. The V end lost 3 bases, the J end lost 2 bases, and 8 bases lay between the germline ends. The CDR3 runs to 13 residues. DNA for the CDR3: TGTGCCAGCAGCTCAAACAACAACTATGGCTACACCTTC. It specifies CASSSNNNYGYTF.

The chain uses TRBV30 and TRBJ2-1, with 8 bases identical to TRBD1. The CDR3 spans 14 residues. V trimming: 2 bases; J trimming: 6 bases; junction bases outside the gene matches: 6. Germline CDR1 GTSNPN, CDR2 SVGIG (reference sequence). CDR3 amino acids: CAWSMGDRGNEQFF. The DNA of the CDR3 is TGTGCCTGGAGTATGGGAGACAGGGGCAATGAGCAGTTCTTC.

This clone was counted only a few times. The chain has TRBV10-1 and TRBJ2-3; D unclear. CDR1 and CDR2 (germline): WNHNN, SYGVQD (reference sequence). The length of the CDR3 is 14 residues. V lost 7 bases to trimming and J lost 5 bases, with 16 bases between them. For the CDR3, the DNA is TGCGCCAGCACAGTCCCCTTTGTTGGAGATACGCAGTATTTT. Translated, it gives CASTVPFVGDTQYF.

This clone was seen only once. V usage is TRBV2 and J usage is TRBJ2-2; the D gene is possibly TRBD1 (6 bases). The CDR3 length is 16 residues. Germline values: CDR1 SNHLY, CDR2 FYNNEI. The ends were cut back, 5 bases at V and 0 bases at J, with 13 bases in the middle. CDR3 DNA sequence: TGTGCCAGCAGTCCATGGGCAGGGGCGAACACCGGGGAGCTGTTTTTT. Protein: CASSPWAGANTGELFF.

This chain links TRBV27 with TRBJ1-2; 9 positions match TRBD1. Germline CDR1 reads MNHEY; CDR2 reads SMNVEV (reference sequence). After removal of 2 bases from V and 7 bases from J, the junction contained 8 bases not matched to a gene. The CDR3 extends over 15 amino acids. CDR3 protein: CASSLQGTGSFGYTF. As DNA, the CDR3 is TGTGCCAGCAGTTTACAAGGGACAGGGTCTTTTGGCTACACCTTC.

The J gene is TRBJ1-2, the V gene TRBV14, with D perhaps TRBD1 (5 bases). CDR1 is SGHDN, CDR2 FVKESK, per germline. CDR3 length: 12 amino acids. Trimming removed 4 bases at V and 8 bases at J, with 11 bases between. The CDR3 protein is CASSLGAGGYTF. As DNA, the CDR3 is TGTGCCAGCAGCCTAGGGGCCGGGGGCTACACCTTC.

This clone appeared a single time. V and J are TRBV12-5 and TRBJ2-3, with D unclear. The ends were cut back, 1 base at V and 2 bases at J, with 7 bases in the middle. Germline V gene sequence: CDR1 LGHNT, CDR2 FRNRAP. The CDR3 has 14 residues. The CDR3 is CASGLGHATDTQYF. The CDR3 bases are TGTGCTAGTGGTTTGGGCCACGCCACAGATACGCAGTATTTT.

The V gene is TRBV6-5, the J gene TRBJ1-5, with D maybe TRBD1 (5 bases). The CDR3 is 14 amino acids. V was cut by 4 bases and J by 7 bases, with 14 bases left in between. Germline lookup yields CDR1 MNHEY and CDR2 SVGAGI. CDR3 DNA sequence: TGTGCCAGCAGTTTGGAAGGGGCGGAACAGCCCCAGCATTTT. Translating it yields CASSLEGAEQPQHF.

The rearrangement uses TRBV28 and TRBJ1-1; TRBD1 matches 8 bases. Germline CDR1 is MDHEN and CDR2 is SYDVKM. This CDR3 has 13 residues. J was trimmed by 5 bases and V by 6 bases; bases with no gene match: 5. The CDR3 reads CASRLTGVTEAFF. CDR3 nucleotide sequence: TGTGCCAGCAGATTGACAGGGGTAACTGAAGCTTTCTTT.

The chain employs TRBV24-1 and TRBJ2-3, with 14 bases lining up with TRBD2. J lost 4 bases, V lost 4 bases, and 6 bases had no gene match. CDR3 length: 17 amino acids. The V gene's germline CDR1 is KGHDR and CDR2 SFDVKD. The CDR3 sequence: CATSDLTSGGAADTQYF. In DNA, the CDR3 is TGTGCCACCAGTGACCTGACTAGCGGGGGGGCCGCAGATACGCAGTATTTT.

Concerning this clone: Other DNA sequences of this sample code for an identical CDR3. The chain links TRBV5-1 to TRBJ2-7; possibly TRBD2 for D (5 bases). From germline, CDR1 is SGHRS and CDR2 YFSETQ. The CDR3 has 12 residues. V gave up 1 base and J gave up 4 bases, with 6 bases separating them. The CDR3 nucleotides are TGCGCCAGCAGCTTGCCGGGATACGAGCAGTACTTC. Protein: CASSLPGYEQYF.

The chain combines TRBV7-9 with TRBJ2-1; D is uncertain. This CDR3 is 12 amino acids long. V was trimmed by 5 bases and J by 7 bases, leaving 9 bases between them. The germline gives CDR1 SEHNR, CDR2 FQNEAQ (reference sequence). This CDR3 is CASSPATNEQFF. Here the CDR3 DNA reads TGTGCCAGCAGCCCAGCGACAAATGAGCAGTTCTTC.

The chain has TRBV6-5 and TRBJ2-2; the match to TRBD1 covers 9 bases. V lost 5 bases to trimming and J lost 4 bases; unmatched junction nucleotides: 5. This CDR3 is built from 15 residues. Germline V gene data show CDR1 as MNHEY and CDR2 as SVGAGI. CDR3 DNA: TGTGCCAGCAGTACCTCGACAGGGGGCACCGGGGAGCTGTTTTTT. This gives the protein CASSTSTGGTGELFF.

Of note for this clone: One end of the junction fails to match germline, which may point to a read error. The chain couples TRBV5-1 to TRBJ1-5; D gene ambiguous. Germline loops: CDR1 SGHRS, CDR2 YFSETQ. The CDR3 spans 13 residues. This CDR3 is CASSFASNQPQHF. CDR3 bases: TGCGCCAGCAGCTTTGCCAGCAACCAGCCCCAGCATTTT.

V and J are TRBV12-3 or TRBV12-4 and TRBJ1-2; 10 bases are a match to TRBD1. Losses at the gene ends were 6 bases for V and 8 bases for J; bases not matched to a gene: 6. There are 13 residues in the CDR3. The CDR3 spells CASSRTGGWGYTF. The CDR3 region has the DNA TGTGCCAGCAGCCGGACAGGGGGTTGGGGCTACACCTTC.

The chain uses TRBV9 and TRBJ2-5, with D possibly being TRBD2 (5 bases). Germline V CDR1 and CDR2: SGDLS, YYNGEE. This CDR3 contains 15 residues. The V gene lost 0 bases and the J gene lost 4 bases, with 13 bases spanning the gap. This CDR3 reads CASSVEPRAGETQYF. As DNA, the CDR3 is TGTGCCAGCAGCGTAGAACCGAGGGCCGGAGAGACCCAGTACTTC.

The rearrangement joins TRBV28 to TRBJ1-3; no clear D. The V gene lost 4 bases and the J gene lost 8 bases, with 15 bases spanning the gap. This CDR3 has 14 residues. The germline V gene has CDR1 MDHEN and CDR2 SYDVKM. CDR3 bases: TGTGCCAGCAGTTATGGACTCCGGGGTGACACCATATATTTT. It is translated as CASSYGLRGDTIYF.

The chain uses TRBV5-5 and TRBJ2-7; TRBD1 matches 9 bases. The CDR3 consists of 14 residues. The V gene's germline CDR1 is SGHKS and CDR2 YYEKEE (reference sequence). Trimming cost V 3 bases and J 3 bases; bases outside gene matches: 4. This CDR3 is CASSYPDRGYEQYF. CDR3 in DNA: TGTGCCAGCAGCTACCCGGACAGGGGCTACGAGCAGTACTTC.

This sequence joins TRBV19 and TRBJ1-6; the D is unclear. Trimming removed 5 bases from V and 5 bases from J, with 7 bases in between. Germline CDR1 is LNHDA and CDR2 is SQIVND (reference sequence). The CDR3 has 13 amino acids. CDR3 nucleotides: TGTGCCAGTAGTCACCGGAATAATTCACCCCTCCACTTT. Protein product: CASSHRNNSPLHF.

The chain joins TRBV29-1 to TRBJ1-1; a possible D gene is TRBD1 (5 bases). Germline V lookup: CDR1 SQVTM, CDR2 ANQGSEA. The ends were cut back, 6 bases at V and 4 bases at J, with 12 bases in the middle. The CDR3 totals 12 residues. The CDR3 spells CSVTRGVTEAFF. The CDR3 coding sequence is TGCAGCGTGACCCGGGGGGTCACTGAAGCTTTCTTT.

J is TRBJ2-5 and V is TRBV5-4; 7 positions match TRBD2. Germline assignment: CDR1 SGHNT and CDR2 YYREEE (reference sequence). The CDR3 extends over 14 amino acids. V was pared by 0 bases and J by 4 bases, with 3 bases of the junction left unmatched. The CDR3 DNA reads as TGTGCCAGCAGCTTGGATTGGGGGGGAGAGACCCAGTACTTC. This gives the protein CASSLDWGGETQYF.

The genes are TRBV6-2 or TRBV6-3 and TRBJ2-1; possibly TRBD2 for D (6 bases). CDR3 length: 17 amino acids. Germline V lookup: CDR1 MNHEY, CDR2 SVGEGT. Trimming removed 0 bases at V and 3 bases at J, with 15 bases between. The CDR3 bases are TGTGCCAGCAGTTACTCTGGCGGGCGGGGAATCTACAATGAGCAGTTCTTC. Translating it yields CASSYSGGRGIYNEQFF.

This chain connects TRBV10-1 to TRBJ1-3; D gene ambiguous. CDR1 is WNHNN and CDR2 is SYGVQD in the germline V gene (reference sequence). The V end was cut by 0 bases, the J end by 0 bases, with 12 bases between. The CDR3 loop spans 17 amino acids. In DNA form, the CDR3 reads TGCGCCAGCAGTGAGTCGCCGCCAGGTAGCTCTGGAAACACCATATATTTT. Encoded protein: CASSESPPGSSGNTIYF.

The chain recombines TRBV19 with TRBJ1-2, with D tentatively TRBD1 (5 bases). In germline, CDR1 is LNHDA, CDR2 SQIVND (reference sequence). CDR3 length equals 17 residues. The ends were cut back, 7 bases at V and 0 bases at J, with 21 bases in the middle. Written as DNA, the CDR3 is TGTGCCAGTATAGGGCCGCCGGGACGGGGAGCTAACTATGGCTACACCTTC. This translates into CASIGPPGRGANYGYTF.

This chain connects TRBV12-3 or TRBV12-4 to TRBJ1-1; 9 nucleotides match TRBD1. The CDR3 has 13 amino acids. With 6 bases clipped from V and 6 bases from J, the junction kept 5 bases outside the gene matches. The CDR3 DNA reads TGTGCCAGCAGCCATACAGGGGGCCCTGAAGCTTTCTTT. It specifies CASSHTGGPEAFF.

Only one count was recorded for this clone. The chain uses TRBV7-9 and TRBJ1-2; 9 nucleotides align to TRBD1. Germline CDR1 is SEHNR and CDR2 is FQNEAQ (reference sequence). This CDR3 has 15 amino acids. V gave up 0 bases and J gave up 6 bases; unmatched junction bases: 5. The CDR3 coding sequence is TGTGCCAGCAGCTTAGCGGGTGGACAGGGGAATGGCTACACCTTC. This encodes CASSLAGGQGNGYTF. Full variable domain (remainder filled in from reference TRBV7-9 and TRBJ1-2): DTGVSQNPRHKITKRGQNVTFRCDPISEHNRLYWYRQTLGQGPEFLTYFQNEAQLEKSRLLSDRFSAERPKGSFSTLEIQRTEQGDSAMYLCASSLAGGQGNGYTFGSGTRLTVV.

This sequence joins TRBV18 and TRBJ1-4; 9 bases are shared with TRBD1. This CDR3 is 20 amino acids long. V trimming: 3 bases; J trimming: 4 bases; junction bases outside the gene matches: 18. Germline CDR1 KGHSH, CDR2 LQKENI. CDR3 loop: CASSPTYGQGPNTLNEKLFF. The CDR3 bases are TGTGCCAGCTCACCGACGTACGGACAGGGGCCTAATACCCTTAATGAAAAACTGTTTTTT.

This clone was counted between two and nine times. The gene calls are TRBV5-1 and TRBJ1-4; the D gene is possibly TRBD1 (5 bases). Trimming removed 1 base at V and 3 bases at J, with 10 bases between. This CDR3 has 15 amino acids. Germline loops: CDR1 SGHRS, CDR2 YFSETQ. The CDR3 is CASSLPSGPNEKLFF. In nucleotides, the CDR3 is TGCGCCAGCAGCTTGCCCTCAGGGCCTAATGAAAAACTGTTTTTT.

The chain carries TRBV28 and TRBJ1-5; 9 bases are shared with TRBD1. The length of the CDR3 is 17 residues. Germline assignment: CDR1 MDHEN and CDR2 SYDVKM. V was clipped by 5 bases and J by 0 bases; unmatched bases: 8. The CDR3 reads CASSPGTGSNSNQPQHF. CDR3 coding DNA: TGTGCCAGCAGTCCGGGGACAGGGTCGAATAGCAATCAGCCCCAGCATTTT.

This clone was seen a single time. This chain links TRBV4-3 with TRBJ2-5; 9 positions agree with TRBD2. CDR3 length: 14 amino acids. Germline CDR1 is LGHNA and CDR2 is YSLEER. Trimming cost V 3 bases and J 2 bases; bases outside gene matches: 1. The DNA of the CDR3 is TGCGCCAGCAGCCAGCTAGCGGGGCAAGAGACCCAGTACTTC. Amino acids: CASSQLAGQETQYF.

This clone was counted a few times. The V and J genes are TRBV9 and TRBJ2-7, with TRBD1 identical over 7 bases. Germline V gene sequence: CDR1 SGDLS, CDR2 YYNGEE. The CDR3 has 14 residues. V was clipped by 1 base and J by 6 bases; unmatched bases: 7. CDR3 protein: CASSVSWTGGEQYF. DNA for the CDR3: TGTGCCAGCAGCGTAAGCTGGACAGGTGGCGAGCAGTACTTC.